This T cell receptor (beta chain) originates from a study of control samples from healthy donors and cancer patients. Sequenced by immunoSEQ multiplex PCR; TCRdb stores in-frame clones only, minus some. The sample holds roughly 130,000 clones, 75% to 95% seen once. Trimming took off 2 bases at V and 5 bases at J, with 11 bases between the two ends. Germline loops: CDR1 SGHTA, CDR2 FQGTGA. This CDR3 has 14 amino acids. The TCR was taken from a man aged 18 to 30 in good health. The V call is TRBV7-3, the J call TRBJ2-3, with D tentatively TRBD2 (5 bases). The sample was blood. The CDR3 is CASSLEGLEDTQYF. The CDR3 nucleotides are TGTGCCAGCAGCTTAGAGGGTCTGGAAGATACGCAGTATTTT.